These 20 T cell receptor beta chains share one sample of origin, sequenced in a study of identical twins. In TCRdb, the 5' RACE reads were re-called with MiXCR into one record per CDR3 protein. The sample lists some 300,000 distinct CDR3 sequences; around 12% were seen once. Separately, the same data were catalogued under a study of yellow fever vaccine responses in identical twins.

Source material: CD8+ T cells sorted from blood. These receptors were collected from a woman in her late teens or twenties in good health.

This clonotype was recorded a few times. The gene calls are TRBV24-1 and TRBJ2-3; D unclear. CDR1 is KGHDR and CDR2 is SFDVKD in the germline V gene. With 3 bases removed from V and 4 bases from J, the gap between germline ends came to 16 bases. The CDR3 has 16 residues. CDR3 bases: TGTGCCACCAGTGATCCCCTAGAAAGTCGTTCAGATACGCAGTATTTT. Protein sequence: CATSDPLESRSDTQYF.

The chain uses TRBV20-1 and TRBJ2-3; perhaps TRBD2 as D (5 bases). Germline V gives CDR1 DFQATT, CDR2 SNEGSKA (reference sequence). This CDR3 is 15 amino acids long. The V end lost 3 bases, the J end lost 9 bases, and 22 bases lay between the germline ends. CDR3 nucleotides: TGCAGTGCTAGTTTCGGACCCTCTAGCATTGACACGCAGTATTTT. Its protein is CSASFGPSSIDTQYF.

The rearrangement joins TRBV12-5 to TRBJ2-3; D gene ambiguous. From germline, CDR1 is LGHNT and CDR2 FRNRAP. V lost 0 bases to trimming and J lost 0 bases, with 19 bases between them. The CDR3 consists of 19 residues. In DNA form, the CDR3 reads TGTGCTAGTGGTTTGGTAATCGCCCACTCACGGTTCAGCACAGATACGCAGTATTTT. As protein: CASGLVIAHSRFSTDTQYF. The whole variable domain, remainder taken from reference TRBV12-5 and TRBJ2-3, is DARVTQTPRHKVTEMGQEVTMRCQPILGHNTVFWYRQTMMQGLELLAYFRNRAPLDDSGMPKDRFSAEMPDATLATLKIQPSEPRDSAVYFCASGLVIAHSRFSTDTQYFGPGTRLTVL.

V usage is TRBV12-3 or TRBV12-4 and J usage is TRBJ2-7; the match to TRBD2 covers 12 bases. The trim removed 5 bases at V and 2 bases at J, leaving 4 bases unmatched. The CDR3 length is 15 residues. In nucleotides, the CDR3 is TGTGCCAGCAGTCCCGGACTAGCGGGGCCCTACGAGCAGTACGTC. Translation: CASSPGLAGPYEQYV.

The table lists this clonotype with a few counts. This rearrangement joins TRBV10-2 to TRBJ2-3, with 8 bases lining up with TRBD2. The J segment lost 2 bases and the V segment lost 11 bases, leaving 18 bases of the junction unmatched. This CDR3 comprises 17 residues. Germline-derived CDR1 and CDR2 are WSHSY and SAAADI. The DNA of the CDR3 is TGCGCCGCCCGAGTAGCGGGACCCCCGAACATCACAGATACGCAGTATTTT. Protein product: CAARVAGPPNITDTQYF.

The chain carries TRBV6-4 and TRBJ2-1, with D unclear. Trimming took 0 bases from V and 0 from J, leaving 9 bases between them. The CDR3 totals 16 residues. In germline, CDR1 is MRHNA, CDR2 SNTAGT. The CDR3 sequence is CASSDSKRSSYNEQFF. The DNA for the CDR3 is TGTGCCAGCAGTGACTCTAAGCGCAGCTCCTACAATGAGCAGTTCTTC.

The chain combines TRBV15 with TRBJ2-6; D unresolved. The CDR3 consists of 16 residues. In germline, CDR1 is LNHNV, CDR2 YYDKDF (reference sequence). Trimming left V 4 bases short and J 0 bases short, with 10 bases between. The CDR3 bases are TGTGCCACCAGCAAAGACGGTGACTCTGGGGCCAACGTCCTGACTTTC. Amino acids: CATSKDGDSGANVLTF.

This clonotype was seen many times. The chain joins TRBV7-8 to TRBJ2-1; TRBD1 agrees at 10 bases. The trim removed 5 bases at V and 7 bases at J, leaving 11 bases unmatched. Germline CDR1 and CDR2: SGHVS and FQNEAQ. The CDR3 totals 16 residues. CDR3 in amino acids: CASSPSDRGMGNEQFF. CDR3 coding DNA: TGTGCCAGCAGCCCATCGGACAGGGGGATGGGTAATGAGCAGTTCTTC.

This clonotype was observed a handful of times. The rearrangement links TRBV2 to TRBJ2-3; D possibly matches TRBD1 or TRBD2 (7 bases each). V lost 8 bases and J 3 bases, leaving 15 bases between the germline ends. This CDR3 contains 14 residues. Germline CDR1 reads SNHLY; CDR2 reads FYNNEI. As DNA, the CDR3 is TGTGCCAGCCGCTGGGAGGGGGCTACAGATACGCAGTATTTT. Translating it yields CASRWEGATDTQYF.

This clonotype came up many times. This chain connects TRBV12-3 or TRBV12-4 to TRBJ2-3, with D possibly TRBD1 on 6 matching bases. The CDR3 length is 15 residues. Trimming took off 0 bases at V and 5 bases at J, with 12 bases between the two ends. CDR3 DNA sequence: TGTGCCAGCAGTTTAGCCCTTTCGGGACAAGATACGCAGTATTTT. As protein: CASSLALSGQDTQYF.

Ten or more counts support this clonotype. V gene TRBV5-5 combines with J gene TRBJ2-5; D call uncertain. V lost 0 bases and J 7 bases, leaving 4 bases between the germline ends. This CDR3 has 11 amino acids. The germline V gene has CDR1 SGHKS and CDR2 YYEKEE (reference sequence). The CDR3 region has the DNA TGTGCCAGCAGCTTGGGACCGACCCAGTACTTC. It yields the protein CASSLGPTQYF.

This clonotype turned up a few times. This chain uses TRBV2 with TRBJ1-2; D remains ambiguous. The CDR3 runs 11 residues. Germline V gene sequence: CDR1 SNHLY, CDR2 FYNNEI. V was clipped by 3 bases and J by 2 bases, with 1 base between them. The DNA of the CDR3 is TGTGCCAGCAGTGACAACTATGGCTACACCTTC. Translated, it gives CASSDNYGYTF. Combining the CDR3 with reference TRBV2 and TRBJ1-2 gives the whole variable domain EPEVTQTPSHQVTQMGQEVILRCVPISNHLYFYWYRQILGQKVEFLVSFYNNEISEKSEIFDDQFSVERPDGSNFTLKIRSTKLEDSAMYFCASSDNYGYTFGSGTRLTVV.

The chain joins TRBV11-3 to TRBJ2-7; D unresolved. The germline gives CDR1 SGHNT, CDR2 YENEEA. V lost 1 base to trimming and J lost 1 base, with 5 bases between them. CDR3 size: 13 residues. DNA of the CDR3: TGTGCCAGCAGCTTAGCAACTTCCTACGAGCAGTACGTC. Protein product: CASSLATSYEQYV.

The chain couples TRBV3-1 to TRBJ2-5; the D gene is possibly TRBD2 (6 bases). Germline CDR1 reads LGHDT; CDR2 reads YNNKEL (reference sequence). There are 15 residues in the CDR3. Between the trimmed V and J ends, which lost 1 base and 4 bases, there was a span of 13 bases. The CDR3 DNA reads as TGTGCCAGCAGCCAAGCACTAGCCCCAGGAGAGACCCAGTACTTC. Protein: CASSQALAPGETQYF.

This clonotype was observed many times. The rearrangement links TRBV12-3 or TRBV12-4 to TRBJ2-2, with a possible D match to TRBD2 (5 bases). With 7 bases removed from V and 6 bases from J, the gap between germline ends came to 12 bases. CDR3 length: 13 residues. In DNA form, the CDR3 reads TGTGCCAGCACCGCCGGGGTAGCCGGGGAGCTGTTTTTT. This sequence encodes CASTAGVAGELFF.

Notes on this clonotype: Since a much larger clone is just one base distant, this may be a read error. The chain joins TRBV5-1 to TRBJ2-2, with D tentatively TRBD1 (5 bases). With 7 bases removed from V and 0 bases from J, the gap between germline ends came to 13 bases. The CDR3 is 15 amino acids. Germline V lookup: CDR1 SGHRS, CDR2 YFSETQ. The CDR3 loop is CASGVTDPNTGELFF. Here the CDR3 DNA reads TGCGCCAGCGGCGTGACAGATCCGAACACCGGGGAGCTGTTTTTT.

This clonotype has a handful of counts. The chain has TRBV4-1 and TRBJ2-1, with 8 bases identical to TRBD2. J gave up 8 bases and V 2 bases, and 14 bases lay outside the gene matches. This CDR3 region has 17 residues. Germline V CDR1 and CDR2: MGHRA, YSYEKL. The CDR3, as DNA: TGCGCCAGCAGCCAAAATGCGGGAGGCCTCGTAGGAGATGAGCAGTTCTTC. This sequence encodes CASSQNAGGLVGDEQFF.

The CDR3 sequence is CASSPGTPVWGYTF. CDR3 nucleotides: TGTGCCAGCAGCCCCGGGACTCCGGTCTGGGGCTACACCTTC. The rearrangement links TRBV12-3 or TRBV12-4 to TRBJ1-2, with D possibly matching TRBD1 (5 bases). The CDR3 loop spans 14 amino acids. Between the trimmed V and J ends, which lost 6 bases and 8 bases, there was a span of 19 bases.

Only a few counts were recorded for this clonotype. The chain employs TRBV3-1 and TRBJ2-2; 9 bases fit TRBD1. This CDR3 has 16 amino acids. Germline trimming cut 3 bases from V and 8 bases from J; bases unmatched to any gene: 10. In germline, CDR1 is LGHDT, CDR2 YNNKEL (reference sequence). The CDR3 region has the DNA TGTGCCAGCAGCCATAGCGCGAACAGGGGGCGGGGGGAGCTGTTTTTT. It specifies CASSHSANRGRGELFF.

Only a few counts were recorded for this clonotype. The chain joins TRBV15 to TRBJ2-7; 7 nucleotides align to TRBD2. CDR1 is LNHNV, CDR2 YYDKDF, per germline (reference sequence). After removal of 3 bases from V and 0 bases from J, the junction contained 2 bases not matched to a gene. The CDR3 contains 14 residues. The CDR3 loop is CATSSGLDSYEQYF. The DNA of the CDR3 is TGTGCCACCAGCAGTGGACTAGACTCCTACGAGCAGTACTTC.